The 29 T cell receptor beta chains below all came from one sample that was sequenced in a study of regulatory T cells in long-lasting Graves disease. Time point denoted: persistent/refractory GD, antithyroid drugs over 5 years with positive TRAb. Isolated PBMC RNA provided the starting material for the TCR library. CDR3 regions were amplified by Arm-PCR using iRepertoire HTBI primers to build TCR beta libraries. From the multiplex PCR reads, TCRdb called clonotypes with MiXCR, one entry per CDR3 protein. The sample shows 400,000 to 500,000 distinct CDR3 sequences, roughly a fifth of them seen only once. Source: peripheral blood mononuclear cells (PBMCs), taken when the disease was refractory, from a patient treated with antithyroid drugs. Receptor source: a female donor with Graves disease.

The chain couples TRBV28 to TRBJ2-3; 13 bases are shared with TRBD2. This CDR3 region has 17 residues. V was clipped by 5 bases and J by 4 bases; unmatched bases: 9. CDR1 is MDHEN, CDR2 SYDVKM, per germline. CDR3: CASSPREGLAGSDTQYF. The CDR3 DNA sequence: TGTGCCAGCAGTCCTCGAGAGGGACTAGCGGGATCAGATACGCAGTATTTT.

The chain links TRBV7-9 to TRBJ2-1; perhaps TRBD2 as D (6 bases). Trimming shortened V by 3 bases and J by 3 bases, and 15 bases separated the two germline ends. Germline loops: CDR1 SEHNR, CDR2 FQNEAQ (reference sequence). The CDR3 extends over 16 amino acids. The CDR3 region has the DNA TGTGCCAGCAGCTTCCGACTAGGAAGGGACTACAATGAGCAGTTCTTC. Translated: CASSFRLGRDYNEQFF.

This clonotype was seen repeatedly, ten times or more. The V and J genes are TRBV28 and TRBJ2-2; D possibly corresponds to TRBD2 (6 bases). Between the trimmed V and J ends, which lost 4 bases and 0 bases, there was a span of 15 bases. Germline V CDR1 and CDR2: MDHEN, SYDVKM. The CDR3 has 17 amino acids. The CDR3 reads CASSSLGLATNTGELFF. DNA of the CDR3: TGTGCCAGCAGTTCCCTAGGTCTAGCGACGAACACCGGGGAGCTGTTTTTT.

The sample holds a few counts of this clonotype. V and J are TRBV12-3 or TRBV12-4 and TRBJ2-7, with 7 bases fitting TRBD2. This CDR3 comprises 14 residues. V lost 4 bases and J lost 3; bases outside the gene matches: 6. The CDR3 DNA reads as TGTGCCAGCAGTTACTCGGCTAGCGGCTACGAGCAGTACTTC. Its translation is CASSYSASGYEQYF.

This clonotype was observed a few times. The rearrangement links TRBV5-6 to TRBJ2-7; D is unresolved. Germline assignment: CDR1 SGHDT and CDR2 YYEEEE. Deletions cut 4 bases from V and 1 base from J, with 12 bases between. The CDR3 consists of 14 residues. The CDR3 sequence: CASSPTTPSYEQYF. CDR3 nucleotide sequence: TGTGCCAGCAGCCCTACTACACCGTCCTACGAGCAGTACTTC.

This clonotype showed up just a few times. This chain connects TRBV20-1 to TRBJ1-2, with a possible D match to TRBD1 (5 bases). This CDR3 is built from 12 residues. Germline V gene data show CDR1 as DFQATT and CDR2 as SNEGSKA (reference sequence). Deletions cut 4 bases from V and 0 bases from J, with 6 bases between. The CDR3 here is CSATTANYGYTF. The DNA of the CDR3 is TGCAGTGCTACGACAGCTAACTATGGCTACACCTTC.

This clonotype showed up many times. The chain carries TRBV28 and TRBJ2-7, with 8 bases matching TRBD2. Trimming cost V 3 bases and J 3 bases; bases outside gene matches: 10. The CDR3 spans 16 residues. In germline, CDR1 is MDHEN, CDR2 SYDVKM. The CDR3 loop is CASSFDPREAYYEQYF. Written as DNA, the CDR3 is TGTGCCAGCAGTTTCGATCCGCGGGAGGCCTACTACGAGCAGTACTTC.

The chain is built from TRBV10-3 and TRBJ2-5, with 12 bases aligning to TRBD2. CDR1 ENHRY and CDR2 SYGVKD come from the germline V gene. The CDR3 covers 16 residues. V lost 2 bases, J lost 3 bases, and 4 bases stayed unmatched. As DNA, the CDR3 is TGTGCCATCAGTGAGCCTCTAGCGGGAGGGAAAGAGACCCAGTACTTC. It translates to CAISEPLAGGKETQYF.

This clonotype was recorded only once. The gene calls are TRBV28 and TRBJ2-1; D gene uncertain. The CDR3 has 15 amino acids. Germline V CDR1 and CDR2: MDHEN, SYDVKM. V lost 2 bases and J lost 6, with 14 bases in between. The CDR3 DNA follows: TGTGCCAGCAGTTTAGGCACCTTCGGTCGCAATGAGCAGTTCTTC. It is translated as CASSLGTFGRNEQFF. Supplemented by reference TRBV28 and TRBJ2-1, the full variable domain reads DVKVTQSSRYLVKRTGEKVFLECVQDMDHENMFWYRQDPGLGLRLIYFSYDVKMKEKGDIPEGYSVSREKKERFSLILESASTNQTSMYLCASSLGTFGRNEQFFGPGTRLTVL.

This rearrangement joins TRBV5-1 to TRBJ1-2, with D tentatively TRBD1 (5 bases). The CDR3 extends over 15 amino acids. Germline CDR1 and CDR2: SGHRS and YFSETQ. The V end was cut by 4 bases, the J end by 2 bases, with 15 bases between. CDR3 DNA: TGCGCCAGCAGCCCCGGGGGGTCGGGCAACTATGGCTACACCTTC. Protein product: CASSPGGSGNYGYTF.

In this sample, this clonotype turned up many times. The chain employs TRBV9 and TRBJ1-6; no reliable D call. Deletions cut 0 bases from V and 6 bases from J, with 4 bases between. The CDR3 is 13 residues long. CDR1 is SGDLS and CDR2 is YYNGEE in the germline V gene. In DNA form, the CDR3 reads TGTGCCAGCAGCGTAGAGGGTAATTCACCCCTCCACTTT. Residues: CASSVEGNSPLHF.

As concerns this clonotype: With a much larger clone just one base away, this may be a read error. The chain recombines TRBV30 with TRBJ1-2; D is unclear. The CDR3 consists of 13 residues. The germline CDR1 and CDR2 sequences are GTSNPN and SVGIG (reference sequence). V gave up 3 bases and J gave up 6 bases, with 14 bases separating them. CDR3 in DNA: TGTGCCTGGAGCACGACGGAGAACCATGGCTACACCTTC. Translation: CAWSTTENHGYTF.

Comments on this clonotype: Mismatch with germline at one junction end may stem from a read error. This chain uses TRBV5-1 with TRBJ2-1; tentatively, D is TRBD2 (6 bases). Germline CDR1 is SGHRS and CDR2 is YFSETQ. The CDR3 runs 14 residues. DNA of the CDR3: TGCGCCAGCAGCTTGGATGGAGGGAACAATGGGCAGCTCTTC. Amino acid sequence: CASSLDGGNNGQLF.

This clonotype was detected a few times. The gene calls are TRBV14 and TRBJ2-5; D is unresolved. Per germline, CDR1 SGHDN and CDR2 FVKESK. V lost 0 bases and J lost 1, with 9 bases in between. The CDR3 is 15 residues long. The CDR3 DNA reads as TGTGCCAGCAGCCAAGATGAAGCTTTCCAAGAGACCCAGTACTTC. Translated: CASSQDEAFQETQYF.

V gene TRBV20-1 combines with J gene TRBJ2-7; D remains unclear. Germline V gene sequence: CDR1 DFQATT, CDR2 SNEGSKA (reference sequence). V dropped 6 bases and J dropped 7 bases, with 16 bases sitting between them. This CDR3 has 12 amino acids. CDR3: CSASVFVWEQYF. The CDR3 nucleotides read TGCAGTGCGAGTGTTTTCGTTTGGGAGCAGTACTTC.

About this clonotype itself: It may be a read error: a sequence one base away is much more abundant. The V gene is TRBV11-2, the J gene TRBJ2-5, with D hard to call. From germline, CDR1 is SGHAT and CDR2 FQNNGV. The CDR3 runs to 14 residues. The chain's CDR3 is CTSSLAPVLETQYF. DNA for the CDR3: TGTACCAGCAGCTTAGCCCCGGTCCTGGAGACCCAGTACTTC.

This clonotype was observed at least ten times. The CDR3 is CASSSPGHRMNTEAFF. The CDR3 DNA reads as TGTGCCAGCAGTTCGCCGGGACACCGCATGAACACTGAAGCTTTCTTT. The chain combines TRBV28 with TRBJ1-1; possible D gene TRBD1, 6 bases. The CDR3 is 16 residues long. The V and J ends lost 4 bases and 0 bases respectively, with 15 bases between them. Germline CDR1 and CDR2: MDHEN and SYDVKM.

The V gene is TRBV28, the J gene TRBJ2-1; TRBD2 matches at 7 bases. This CDR3 is built from 12 residues. Trimming cost V 6 bases and J 9 bases; bases outside gene matches: 5. Germline V gene data show CDR1 as MDHEN and CDR2 as SYDVKM. The CDR3 protein is CASRTPGGEQFF. DNA of the CDR3: TGTGCCAGCAGAACCCCGGGGGGTGAGCAGTTCTTC.

This clonotype has only a few counts. The CDR3 DNA reads as TGTGCCAGCACCTGGGGGCAGGGGGCAACGGGCTACACCTTC. It translates to CASTWGQGATGYTF. V is TRBV5-4 and J is TRBJ1-2, with 8 positions matching TRBD1. The length of the CDR3 is 14 residues. Trimming cost V 6 bases and J 8 bases; bases outside gene matches: 12. Germline V gene sequence: CDR1 SGHNT, CDR2 YYREEE (reference sequence).

This clonotype was picked up a small number of times. J is TRBJ2-7 and V is TRBV20-1; no definite D call. The CDR3 is 12 amino acids. Deletions cut 6 bases from V and 3 bases from J, with 12 bases between. The germline V gene has CDR1 DFQATT and CDR2 SNEGSKA (reference sequence). The CDR3 DNA follows: TGCAGTGCGGAAGCGTCTGACTACGAGCAGTACTTC. Its protein product is CSAEASDYEQYF.

This clonotype was recorded a few times. This chain uses TRBV4-1 with TRBJ1-1; D remains unclear. Trimming took 2 bases from V and 6 from J, leaving 13 bases between them. This CDR3 has 14 amino acids. The V gene's germline CDR1 is MGHRA and CDR2 YSYEKL. The CDR3 region is CASSQLTQVAEAFF. CDR3 coding DNA: TGCGCCAGCAGCCAATTGACCCAGGTCGCTGAAGCTTTCTTT.

This clonotype was counted ten times or more. This chain joins TRBV18 and TRBJ2-5; no firm D call. The CDR3 has 13 amino acids. Germline values: CDR1 KGHSH, CDR2 LQKENI. With 2 bases removed from V and 3 bases from J, the gap between germline ends came to 7 bases. For the CDR3, the DNA is TGTGCCAGCTCACCAGGGCAGAAAGAGACCCAGTACTTC. Its protein product is CASSPGQKETQYF.

The chain joins TRBV5-4 to TRBJ1-4, with D possibly matching TRBD1 (5 bases). CDR1 and CDR2 from the germline V gene are SGHNT and YYREEE (reference sequence). The germline V and J ends were trimmed by 3 bases and 8 bases, with 11 bases remaining between them. The CDR3 is 13 amino acids. In nucleotides, the CDR3 is TGTGCCAGCAGCTCGAGACAGAGCGAAAAACTGTTTTTT. The encoded protein is CASSSRQSEKLFF.

The gene calls are TRBV5-1 and TRBJ1-1, with D possibly being TRBD1 (5 bases). The germline CDR1 and CDR2 sequences are SGHRS and YFSETQ. V lost 0 bases, J lost 7 bases, and 7 bases lay in between. CDR3 length: 12 amino acids. The CDR3 nucleotides read TGCGCCAGCAGCTTGGATACAGGTGAAGCTTTCTTT. Protein product: CASSLDTGEAFF. Variable domain in full (rest from reference TRBV5-1 and TRBJ1-1): KAGVTQTPRYLIKTRGQQVTLSCSPISGHRSVSWYQQTPGQGLQFLFEYFSETQRNKGNFPGRFSGRQFSNSRSEMNVSTLELGDSALYLCASSLDTGEAFFGQGTRLTVV.

This clonotype was recorded at least ten times. V usage is TRBV27 and J usage is TRBJ2-3; possibly TRBD2 for D (5 bases). V was clipped by 8 bases and J by 6 bases, with 12 bases between them. The CDR3 runs to 12 residues. CDR1 is MNHEY and CDR2 is SMNVEV in the germline V gene (reference sequence). The CDR3 DNA follows: TGTGCCAGCCGGACTGCTAGCGATACGCAGTATTTT. This translates into CASRTASDTQYF.

The rearrangement links TRBV9 to TRBJ2-7; tentative D call: TRBD2 (5 bases). CDR3 size: 15 residues. V lost 4 bases, J lost 1 base, and 15 bases lay in between. The germline V gene has CDR1 SGDLS and CDR2 YYNGEE. CDR3 in amino acids: CASSSQDRGSYEQYF. CDR3 DNA sequence: TGTGCCAGCAGCTCCCAGGACCGGGGTTCCTACGAGCAGTACTTC.

This clonotype was found a few times. CDR3 coding DNA: TGCAGTGCCCGGGGCCCAGAGCAGTACTTC. Encoded protein: CSARGPEQYF. The chain joins TRBV20-1 to TRBJ2-7; D possibly matches TRBD1 or TRBD2 (5 bases each). Germline CDR1 DFQATT, CDR2 SNEGSKA (reference sequence). Trimming took off 6 bases at V and 7 bases at J, with 10 bases between the two ends. The CDR3 covers 10 residues.

The rearrangement uses TRBV12-3 or TRBV12-4 and TRBJ1-1; D is unresolved. The germline V and J ends were trimmed by 4 bases and 2 bases, with 11 bases remaining between them. This CDR3 is 14 amino acids long. The CDR3 region has the DNA TGTGCCAGCAGTTACCAGACAACTAACACTGAAGCTTTCTTT. Protein product: CASSYQTTNTEAFF.

In regard to this clonotype: A much larger clonotype is one base distant, so this may be a read error. This chain uses TRBV11-2 with TRBJ1-1, with a possible D match to TRBD1 (5 bases). Germline V lookup: CDR1 SGHAT, CDR2 FQNNGV. The CDR3 sequence is 14 residues long. CDR3 protein: CASSFGGKNTEASF. CDR3 sequence (DNA): TGTGCCAGCAGCTTTGGGGGGAAGAACACTGAAGCTTCCTTT.